This record concerns one T cell receptor beta chain sequence. This CDR3 contains 13 residues. Germline assignment: CDR1 SQVTM and CDR2 ANQGSEA. The record originates from a study of shared clonotypes between healthy human individuals. Deep was the level used in running the assay. The data were produced by immunoSEQ multiplex PCR, yet TCRdb's version contains in-frame clones alone and is incomplete. The sample has approximately 2.5 million clones, 80% to 95% seen once; the top ten hold approximately 0.36%. The authors divided CD4+ cells into CD45RA+ naive and CD45RA-negative memory subsets. The J gene is TRBJ2-1, the V gene TRBV29-1; possibly TRBD1 for D (5 bases). Sequencing was performed on naive CD4+ T cells from PBMCs. The subset denotes: CD45RA+ positively selected. This TCR was sampled from a young man in good health. Some clones in this sample may be carry-over from other donors' samples. The CDR3 loop reads CNKILRRARGQFF. CDR3 bases: TGCAACAAAATATTACGACGGGCAAGGGGGCAGTTCTTC.